This TCR beta chain was recorded in a study of T cells in Graves' hyperthyroidism and ophthalmopathy. Across the whole study: Peripheral blood was secured at the point of initial diagnosis, before any treatment. Study-level points and caveats: In simple terms, a model built on 13 V-J features told ophthalmopathy apart from stable hyperthyroidism.

In the ophthalmopathy cohort, Clinical Activity Score was at least 3, NOSPECS grade at least 4, and duration under 3 months. Using RNA transcripts as the source, TCR beta CDR3 regions were amplified. First-round RT-PCR of the TCR CDR3 relied on the HTBI primer set. Using its own MiXCR run on the multiplex PCR reads, TCRdb lists one record per CDR3 protein. Seen here are 500,000 to 600,000 distinct CDR3 sequences, 20% observed once, and the top ten hold 40% to 50%. Comments on this clonotype: Its target is not known.

Trimming cost V 8 bases and J 5 bases, with 13 bases left between them. This CDR3 region has 13 residues. CDR1 MNHEY and CDR2 SMNVEV come from the germline V gene (reference sequence). The TCR originated in a man aged 40-49 years with Graves' ophthalmopathy. The sequenced sample consisted of blood. This rearrangement joins TRBV27 to TRBJ1-5; D uncertain. CDR3 nucleotide sequence: TGTGCCAGCGCATGGGGAAGGGATCAGCCCCAGCATTTT. The encoded protein is CASAWGRDQPQHF.